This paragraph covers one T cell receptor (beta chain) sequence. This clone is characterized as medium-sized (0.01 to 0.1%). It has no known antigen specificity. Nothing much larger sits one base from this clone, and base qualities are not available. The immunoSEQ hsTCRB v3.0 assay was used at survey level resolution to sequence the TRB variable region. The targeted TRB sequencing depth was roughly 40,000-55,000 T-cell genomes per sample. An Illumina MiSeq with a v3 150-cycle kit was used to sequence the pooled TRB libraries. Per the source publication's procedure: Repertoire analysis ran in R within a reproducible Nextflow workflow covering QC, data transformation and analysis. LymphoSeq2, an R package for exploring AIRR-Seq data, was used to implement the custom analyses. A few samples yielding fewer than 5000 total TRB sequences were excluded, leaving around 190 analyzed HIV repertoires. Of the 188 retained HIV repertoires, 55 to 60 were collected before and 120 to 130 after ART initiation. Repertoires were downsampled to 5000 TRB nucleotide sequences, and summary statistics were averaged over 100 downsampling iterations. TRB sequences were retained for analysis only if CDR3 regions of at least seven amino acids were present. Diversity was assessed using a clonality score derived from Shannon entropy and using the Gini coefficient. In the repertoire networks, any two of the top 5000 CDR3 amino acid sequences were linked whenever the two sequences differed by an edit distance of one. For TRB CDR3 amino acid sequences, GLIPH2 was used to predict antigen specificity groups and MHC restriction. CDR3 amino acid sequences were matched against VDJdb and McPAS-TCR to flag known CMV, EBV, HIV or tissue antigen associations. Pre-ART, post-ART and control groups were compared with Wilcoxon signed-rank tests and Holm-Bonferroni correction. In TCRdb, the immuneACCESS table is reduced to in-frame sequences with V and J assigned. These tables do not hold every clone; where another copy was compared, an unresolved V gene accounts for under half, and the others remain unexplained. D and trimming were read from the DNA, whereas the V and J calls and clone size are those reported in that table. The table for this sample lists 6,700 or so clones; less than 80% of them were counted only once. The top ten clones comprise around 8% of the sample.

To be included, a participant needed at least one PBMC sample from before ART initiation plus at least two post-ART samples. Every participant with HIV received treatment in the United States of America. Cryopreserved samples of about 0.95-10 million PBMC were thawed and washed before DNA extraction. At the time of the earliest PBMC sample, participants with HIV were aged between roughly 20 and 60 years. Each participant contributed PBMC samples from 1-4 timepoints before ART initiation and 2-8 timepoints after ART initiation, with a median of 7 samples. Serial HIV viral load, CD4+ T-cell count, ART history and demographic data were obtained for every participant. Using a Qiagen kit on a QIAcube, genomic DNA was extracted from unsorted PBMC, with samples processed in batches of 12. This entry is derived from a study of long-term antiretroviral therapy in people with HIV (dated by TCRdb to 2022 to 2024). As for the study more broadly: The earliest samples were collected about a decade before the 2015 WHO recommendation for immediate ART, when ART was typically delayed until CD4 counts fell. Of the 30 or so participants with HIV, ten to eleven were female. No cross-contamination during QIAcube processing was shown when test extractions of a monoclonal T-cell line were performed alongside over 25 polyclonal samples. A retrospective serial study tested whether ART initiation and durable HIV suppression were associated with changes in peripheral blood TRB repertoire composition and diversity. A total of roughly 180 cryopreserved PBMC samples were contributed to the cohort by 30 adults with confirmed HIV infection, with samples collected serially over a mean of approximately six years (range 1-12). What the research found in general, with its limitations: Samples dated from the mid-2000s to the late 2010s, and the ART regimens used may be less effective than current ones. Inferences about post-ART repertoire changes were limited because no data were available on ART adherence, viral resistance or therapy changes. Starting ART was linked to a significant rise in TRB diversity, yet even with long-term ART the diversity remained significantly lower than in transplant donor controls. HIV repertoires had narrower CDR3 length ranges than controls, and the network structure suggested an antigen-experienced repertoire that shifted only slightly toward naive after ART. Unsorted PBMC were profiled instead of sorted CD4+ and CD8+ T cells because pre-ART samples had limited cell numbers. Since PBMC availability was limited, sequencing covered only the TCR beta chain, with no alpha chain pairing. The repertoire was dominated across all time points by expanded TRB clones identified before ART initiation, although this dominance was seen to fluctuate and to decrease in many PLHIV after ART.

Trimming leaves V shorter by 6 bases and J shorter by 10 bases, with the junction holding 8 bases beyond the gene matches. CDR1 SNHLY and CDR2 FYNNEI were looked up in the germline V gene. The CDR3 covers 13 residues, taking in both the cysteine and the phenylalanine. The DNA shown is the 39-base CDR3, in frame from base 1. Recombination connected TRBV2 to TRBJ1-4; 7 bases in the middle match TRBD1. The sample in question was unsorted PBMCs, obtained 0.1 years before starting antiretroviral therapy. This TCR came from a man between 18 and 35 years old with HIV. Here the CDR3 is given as CASRNRGPGKLFF. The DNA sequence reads TGTGCCAGCAGAAACAGGGGCCCGGGAAAACTGTTTTTT.